One sample yielded the 14 T cell receptor beta chains listed below, sequenced in a study of cytomegalovirus exposure and HLA in healthy donors. Here immunoSEQ multiplex PCR was the method, and the copy in TCRdb shows in-frame clones only, minus some. The sample includes around 170,000 clones, approximately 81% of them seen just once. Source material: PBMCs. These receptors were collected from a man aged 18 to 30 in good health and CMV-seropositive.

The chain is built from TRBV9 and TRBJ2-1; D possibly corresponds to TRBD1 (6 bases). This CDR3 spans 14 amino acids. V lost 0 bases, J lost 4 bases, and 8 bases lay in between. Germline V lookup: CDR1 SGDLS, CDR2 YYNGEE. In DNA, the CDR3 is TGTGCCAGCAGCGTAGGACAGGTTTACAATGAGCAGTTCTTC. Translated, it gives CASSVGQVYNEQFF. The entire variable domain, with the rest obtained from reference TRBV9 and TRBJ2-1, is as follows: DSGVTQTPKHLITATGQRVTLRCSPRSGDLSVYWYQQSLDQGLQFLIQYYNGEERAKGNILERFSAQQFPDLHSELNLSSLELGDSALYFCASSVGQVYNEQFFGPGTRLTVL.

The genes are TRBV5-6 and TRBJ2-7; D gene unclear. From germline, CDR1 is SGHDT and CDR2 YYEEEE. CDR3 length equals 11 residues. V was trimmed by 4 bases and J by 3 bases, leaving 5 bases between them. DNA of the CDR3: TGTGCCAGCAGCGTTCGCTACGAGCAGTACTTC. Protein product: CASSVRYEQYF.

This chain uses TRBV5-4 with TRBJ2-3; 10 positions match TRBD2. Germline CDR1 SGHNT, CDR2 YYREEE (reference sequence). J lost 9 bases, V lost 0 bases, and 7 bases had no gene match. The CDR3 sequence is 15 residues long. The DNA for the CDR3 is TGTGCCAGCAGCTTGGCTAGGGCTAGCGGGGGAACGCAGTATTTT. Translated, it gives CASSLARASGGTQYF.

This clone was detected many times. The J gene is TRBJ2-7, the V gene TRBV7-9, with a weak D call TRBD2 (6 bases). V gave up 6 bases and J gave up 2 bases, with 8 bases separating them. Germline values: CDR1 SEHNR, CDR2 FQNEAQ (reference sequence). This CDR3 region has 12 residues. The CDR3 DNA follows: TGTGCCAGCAGTCCGGGGGCCTACGAGCAGTACTTC. It encodes CASSPGAYEQYF.

This chain links TRBV30 with TRBJ2-7; the match to TRBD1 covers 9 bases. The CDR3 loop spans 14 amino acids. The V gene's germline CDR1 is GTSNPN and CDR2 SVGIG (reference sequence). V shed 5 bases, J shed 3 bases, and the junction held 8 bases outside the gene matches. CDR3 sequence: CAWVHPGQGYEQYF. The CDR3 DNA follows: TGTGCCTGGGTCCATCCGGGACAGGGCTACGAGCAGTACTTC.

The chain is built from TRBV18 and TRBJ1-1; 8 nucleotides agree with TRBD1. The V gene end was trimmed by 2 bases and the J gene end by 5 bases; junction bases not matched to a gene: 10. CDR1 and CDR2 from the germline V gene are KGHSH and LQKENI. The length of the CDR3 is 16 residues. The CDR3 bases are TGTGCCAGCTCACCAAGGGACAGGTTACGGCGGACTGAAGCTTTCTTT. This encodes CASSPRDRLRRTEAFF. Full variable domain (remainder filled in from reference TRBV18 and TRBJ1-1): NAGVMQNPRHLVRRRGQEARLRCSPMKGHSHVYWYRQLPEEGLKFMVYLQKENIIDESGMPKERFSAEFPKEGPSILRIQQVVRGDSAAYFCASSPRDRLRRTEAFFGQGTRLTVV.

The chain carries TRBV19 and TRBJ2-1; 10 positions match TRBD1. Trimming removed 3 bases from V and 1 base from J; junction bases left unmatched: 3. Germline V gene sequence: CDR1 LNHDA, CDR2 SQIVND (reference sequence). CDR3 size: 16 residues. The CDR3 protein is CASSMRTGGSYNEQFF. The CDR3 nucleotides are TGTGCCAGTAGTATGCGGACAGGGGGTTCCTACAATGAGCAGTTCTTC.

This clone came up once. The genes are TRBV5-4 and TRBJ1-4; TRBD1 matches at 10 bases. The J segment lost 8 bases and the V segment lost 3 bases, leaving 10 bases of the junction unmatched. CDR3 length equals 16 residues. Germline-derived CDR1 and CDR2 are SGHNT and YYREEE (reference sequence). The CDR3 DNA reads as TGTGCCAGCAGCTCGAGGACCGGACAGGGGGGAGAAAAACTGTTTTTT. It encodes CASSSRTGQGGEKLFF.

The chain has TRBV7-2 and TRBJ1-4; 9 bases line up with TRBD1. This CDR3 is built from 15 residues. CDR1 and CDR2 from the germline V gene are SGHTA and FQGNSA. The V gene end was trimmed by 5 bases and the J gene end by 8 bases; junction bases not matched to a gene: 9. The CDR3 DNA reads as TGTGCCAGCAGCGCCTGGGACAGGGTTGGAGAAAAACTGTTTTTT. It specifies CASSAWDRVGEKLFF.

The chain is built from TRBV2 and TRBJ1-2, with 8 bases that match TRBD1. The V segment lost 5 bases and the J segment 4 bases; nucleotides outside the gene matches: 6. From germline, CDR1 is SNHLY and CDR2 FYNNEI. The CDR3 totals 14 residues. CDR3 amino acids: CASSSGQVTYGYTF. The CDR3 nucleotides read TGTGCCAGCAGTTCGGGACAGGTAACCTATGGCTACACCTTC.

In DNA form, the CDR3 reads TGCAGCGTTAGCAGGGGGCGAAAAGAGACCCAGTACTTC. Its translation: CSVSRGRKETQYF. This sequence joins TRBV29-1 and TRBJ2-5; TRBD1 agrees at 8 bases. This CDR3 spans 13 amino acids. Per germline, CDR1 SQVTM and CDR2 ANQGSEA. V lost 5 bases to trimming and J lost 3 bases; unmatched junction nucleotides: 5.

The chain links TRBV6-5 to TRBJ2-7; 7 bases are a match to TRBD2. The CDR3 runs to 15 residues. CDR1 and CDR2 from the germline V gene are MNHEY and SVGAGI. Trimming at V came to 0 bases and at J to 2 bases, leaving 4 bases not matched to a gene. For the CDR3, the DNA is TGTGCCAGCAGTTACTCGTTGCGGGAGCCCTACGAGCAGTACTTC. Translating it yields CASSYSLREPYEQYF.

The chain links TRBV19 to TRBJ2-7; 11 bases match TRBD2. Trimming removed 6 bases from V and 6 bases from J; junction bases left unmatched: 13. The CDR3 extends over 16 amino acids. Germline values: CDR1 LNHDA, CDR2 SQIVND (reference sequence). In nucleotides, the CDR3 is TGTGCCAGTAGCTCCTCATTGGCTAGCGGGAGGAGCGAGCAGTACTTC. Protein sequence: CASSSSLASGRSEQYF.

This clone was detected once. The V and J genes are TRBV28 and TRBJ1-2; D is ambiguous. Trimming left V 5 bases short and J 4 bases short, with 20 bases between. The V gene's germline CDR1 is MDHEN and CDR2 SYDVKM. The CDR3 sequence is 16 residues long. CDR3 in amino acids: CASSPSGDRGLYGYTF. CDR3 coding DNA: TGTGCCAGCAGTCCCTCGGGAGACCGGGGTCTCTATGGCTACACCTTC.